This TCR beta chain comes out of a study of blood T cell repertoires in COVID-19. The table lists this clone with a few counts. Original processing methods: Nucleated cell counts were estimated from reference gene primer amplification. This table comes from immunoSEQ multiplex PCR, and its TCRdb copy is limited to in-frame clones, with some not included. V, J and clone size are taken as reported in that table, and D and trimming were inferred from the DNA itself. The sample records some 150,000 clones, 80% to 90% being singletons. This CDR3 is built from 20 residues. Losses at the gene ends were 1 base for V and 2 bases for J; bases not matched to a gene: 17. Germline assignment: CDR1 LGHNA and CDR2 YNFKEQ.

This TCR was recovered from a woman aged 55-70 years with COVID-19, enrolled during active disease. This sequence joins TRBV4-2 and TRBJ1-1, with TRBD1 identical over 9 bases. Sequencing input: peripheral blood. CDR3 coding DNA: TGTGCCAGCAGCCAAGTTTTACTCGGGACAGGGAGCGCCGGTAACACTGAAGCTTTCTTT. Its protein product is CASSQVLLGTGSAGNTEAFF.